This note documents a single TCR beta chain sequence. This sample is drawn from a study of cytotoxic CD8 clonotypes in ibrutinib-treated CLL. The table came from immunoSEQ multiplex PCR; TCRdb's copy has only in-frame clones and leaves some out. The sample shows about 50,000 clones, approximately 82% of them seen only once. The CDR3 contains 11 residues. CDR1 is DFQATT, CDR2 SNEGSKA, per germline (reference sequence). V lost 4 bases, J lost 15 bases, and 16 bases lay in between. This TCR came from a human donor with chronic lymphocytic leukemia. Specimen: PBMCs, collected after 24 months of ibrutinib treatment. V and J are TRBV20-1 and TRBJ2-1, with D possibly matching TRBD2 (6 bases). The chain's CDR3 is CSAMSGEEWFF. The CDR3, as DNA: TGCAGTGCTATGTCGGGAGAGGAATGGTTCTTC.